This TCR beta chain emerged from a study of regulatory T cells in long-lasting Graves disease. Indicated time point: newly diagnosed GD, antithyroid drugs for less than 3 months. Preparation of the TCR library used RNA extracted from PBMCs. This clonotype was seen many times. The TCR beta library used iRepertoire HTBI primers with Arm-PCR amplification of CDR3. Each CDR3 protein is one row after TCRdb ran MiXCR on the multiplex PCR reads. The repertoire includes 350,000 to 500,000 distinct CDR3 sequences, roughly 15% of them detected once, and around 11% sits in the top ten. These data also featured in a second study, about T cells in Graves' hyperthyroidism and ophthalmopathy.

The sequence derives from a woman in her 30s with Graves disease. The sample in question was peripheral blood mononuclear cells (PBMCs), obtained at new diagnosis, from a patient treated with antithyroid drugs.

The chain's CDR3 is CAWSWGGMSEQYF. The CDR3 DNA follows: TGTGCCTGGAGCTGGGGGGGAATGAGTGAGCAGTACTTC. This chain joins TRBV30 and TRBJ2-7, with 7 bases aligning to TRBD2. The CDR3 is 13 residues long. Trimming cost V 3 bases and J 7 bases; bases outside gene matches: 9. Germline loops: CDR1 GTSNPN, CDR2 SVGIG (reference sequence).